Following are 11 T cell receptor beta chains from one sample sequenced in a study of post-analysis software for immune sequencing data. Libraries were made from TCR beta cDNA, and they carried unique molecular identifiers. Each CDR3 protein gets one entry after TCRdb re-called the PCR reads with MiXCR. The sample lists about 160,000 distinct CDR3 sequences, around 36% seen once, with approximately 30% in the top ten. The specimen was blood, collected after autologous hematopoietic stem cell transplantation. These receptors all come from a girl under 18 with multiple sclerosis.

This clonotype showed up just a few times. The junction does not match germline at one end; this may be a read error. This sequence joins TRBV27 and TRBJ2-3, with D possibly being TRBD1 (6 bases). CDR3 length equals 21 residues. Looked up from germline, CDR1 is MNHEY and CDR2 is SMNVEV (reference sequence). DNA of the CDR3: TGTACCAGCAGTCCCCTCCCGGGACCCACAACAGGGCTCCAGAGCACAGATACGCAGTATTTT. This sequence encodes CTSSPLPGPTTGLQSTDTQYF.

The chain uses TRBV28 and TRBJ1-1, with TRBD1 as a possible D gene (5 bases). Trimming took 2 bases from V and 1 from J, leaving 11 bases between them. CDR3 length equals 15 residues. Germline assignment: CDR1 MDHEN and CDR2 SYDVKM. CDR3 bases: TGTGCCAGCAGTTTAAGGGGTTTAGGGAACACTGAAGCTTTCTTT. Translation gives CASSLRGLGNTEAFF.

As to this clonotype: One junction end does not reproduce the germline sequence, and a read error may be involved. V usage is TRBV10-3 and J usage is TRBJ2-5; maybe TRBD2 (5 bases). Germline V gene lookup returns CDR1 ENHRY and CDR2 SYGVKD. The CDR3 spans 14 residues. CDR3 coding DNA: TGTGCCATCGGTGATAGAGGGCCCCAAGAGACCCAGTACTTC. The encoded protein is CAIGDRGPQETQYF.

The chain recombines TRBV12-3 or TRBV12-4 with TRBJ2-1; D ambiguous. The V and J ends lost 6 bases and 4 bases respectively, with 1 base between them. The CDR3 loop spans 10 amino acids. The DNA of the CDR3 is TGTGCCAGCAGATACAATGAGCAGTTCTTC. Its translation is CASRYNEQFF.

V gene TRBV20-1 combines with J gene TRBJ1-2; TRBD1 is a possible D gene (5 bases). This CDR3 has 15 amino acids. Germline V gene data show CDR1 as DFQATT and CDR2 as SNEGSKA (reference sequence). V lost 5 bases, J lost 4 bases, and 20 bases lay in between. As DNA, the CDR3 is TGCAGTGCTGGGGCGAACAGGAATCCAATCTATGGCTACACCTTC. This gives the protein CSAGANRNPIYGYTF.

In this sample, this clonotype turned up once. The V call is TRBV12-3 or TRBV12-4, the J call TRBJ1-1, with 7 nucleotides matching TRBD1. The ends lost 6 bases at V and 7 bases at J; junction bases unmatched: 8. The CDR3 sequence is 13 residues long. The CDR3 spells CASRQGTTNEAFF. The CDR3 DNA follows: TGTGCCAGCAGACAGGGGACGACGAATGAAGCTTTCTTT.

This clonotype was observed a few times. The V and J genes are TRBV5-1 and TRBJ2-3; 10 bases agree with TRBD2. V lost 4 bases, J lost 4 bases, and 9 bases stayed unmatched. The CDR3 totals 16 residues. Germline V gene sequence: CDR1 SGHRS, CDR2 YFSETQ. The CDR3 spells CASSGASGSGADTQYF. The DNA of the CDR3 is TGCGCCAGCAGCGGCGCTAGCGGGAGTGGGGCAGATACGCAGTATTTT.

The gene calls are TRBV10-1 and TRBJ2-7; D may be TRBD2 (6 bases). The V end was cut by 0 bases, the J end by 5 bases, with 8 bases between. This CDR3 is built from 13 residues. Germline V gene data show CDR1 as WNHNN and CDR2 as SYGVQD (reference sequence). As DNA, the CDR3 is TGCGCCAGCAGTGAGTCGTGGAGGGACGAGCAGTACTTC. Translating it yields CASSESWRDEQYF.

The chain couples TRBV10-3 to TRBJ2-5, with 16 bases identical to TRBD2. Gene TRBJ2-1 matches the end of the DNA better, so the J call may be wrong. The CDR3 runs 20 residues. CDR1 is ENHRY, CDR2 SYGVKD, per germline. The CDR3: CAISDPGTSGRAGGQETQFF. CDR3 sequence (DNA): TGTGCCATCAGTGACCCCGGGACTAGCGGGAGGGCCGGTGGACAAGAGACCCAGTTCTTC.

Ten or more counts support this clonotype. The V gene is TRBV5-4, the J gene TRBJ1-2; 7 bases map to TRBD1. There are 17 residues in the CDR3. The V segment lost 4 bases and the J segment 4 bases; nucleotides outside the gene matches: 16. CDR1 is SGHNT, CDR2 YYREEE, per germline (reference sequence). The CDR3 reads CASSPWGSGGNVYGYTF. DNA for the CDR3: TGTGCCAGCAGCCCGTGGGGGTCAGGGGGAAATGTCTATGGCTACACCTTC.

The V call is TRBV6-2 or TRBV6-3, the J call TRBJ2-3, with D unclear. Germline loops: CDR1 MNHEY, CDR2 SVGEGT. This CDR3 spans 11 amino acids. The V and J ends lost 10 bases and 0 bases respectively, with 5 bases between them. CDR3 nucleotide sequence: TGTGCCATACGTAGCACAGATACGCAGTATTTT. Protein: CAIRSTDTQYF.